This is a list of T cell receptor beta chains from one sample in a study of T-cell memory formation after mild COVID-19. TCRdb independently ran MiXCR on the 5' RACE reads; one entry per CDR3 protein. The sample yields 280,000 or so distinct CDR3 sequences, more than 15% seen once. Sample: PBMCs or a T cell subset sorted from them (not recorded which). These receptors originate from a man aged 18 to 29 who had mild COVID-19 (a few samples of this study predate the infection). Cell type and time point are not known. Both conserved end residues are part of each CDR3. The D gene is left open where the match is weak. The listing skips clone size in some rows; elsewhere it reads once, few, many or a size class.

D	size	V	J	DNA	CDR3
-	few	TRBV29-1	TRBJ1-2	TGCAGCGTTGAGGCTGAGGAGTCTAACTATGGCTACACCTTC	CSVEAEESNYGYTF
TRBD2	-	TRBV12-3/TRBV12-4	TRBJ2-1	TGTGCCAGCAGTTTAGGGACCTCGGGACTAGCGGGGAACAATGAGCAGTTCTTC	CASSLGTSGLAGNNEQFF
-	few	TRBV7-9	TRBJ2-5	TGTGCCAGCAGCTTAGGGGTCCGGGGCCAAGAGACCCAGTACTTC	CASSLGVRGQETQYF
TRBD1	few	TRBV5-4	TRBJ2-2	TGTGCCAGCAGCTTTGGACAGGGAAGGACCGGGGAGCTGTTTTTT	CASSFGQGRTGELFF
TRBD1	-	TRBV7-9	TRBJ2-7	TGTGCCAGCAGCTTAGACAGGGGAACCGCGCACGAGCAGTACTTC	CASSLDRGTAHEQYF
TRBD1	-	TRBV11-2	TRBJ2-7	TGTGCCAGCAGCTTGACAGGGTTAAAAGAGCAGTACTTC	CASSLTGLKEQYF
-	-	TRBV6-2/TRBV6-3	TRBJ1-1	TGTGCCAGCAGTTACTCACGGGGGAATGAAGCTTTCTTT	CASSYSRGNEAFF
TRBD2	-	TRBV11-2	TRBJ2-2	TGTGCCAGCAGCTCCCTGGGACTAGACACCGGGGAGCTGTTTTTT	CASSSLGLDTGELFF
-	-	TRBV27	TRBJ2-1	TGTGCCAGCGGCCGTCTAGGGGGATTTAACAATGAGCTGTTCTTC	CASGRLGGFNNELFF
-	few	TRBV5-1	TRBJ1-1	TGCGCCAGCAGCCTGGGGGACCCGAACACTGAAGCTTTCTTT	CASSLGDPNTEAFF
-	-	TRBV20-1	TRBJ1-2	TGCAGTGCTAGAGATCCAGTTAACTATGGCTACACCTTC	CSARDPVNYGYTF
TRBD2	-	TRBV15	TRBJ2-3	TGTGCCACCAGCGAGGGACTAGCGGGTAGCGGCACAGATACGCAGTATTTT	CATSEGLAGSGTDTQYF
-	-	TRBV10-3	TRBJ1-2	TGTGCCATCAGTGAGTCTGAGTCTCCGGTACCCCTGCCTGGCTACACCTTC	CAISESESPVPLPGYTF
-	-	TRBV5-1	TRBJ2-3	TGCGCCAGCAGCTTATATGATTCCACAGATACGCAGTATTTT	CASSLYDSTDTQYF
-	few	TRBV7-8	TRBJ2-1	TGTGCCAGCAGCCCCCTGAGGGCAAACCACAATGAGCAGTTCTTC	CASSPLRANHNEQFF
TRBD2	-	TRBV12-3/TRBV12-4	TRBJ2-3	TGTGCCAGCAGATGGACTAGCGGGAGCACAGATACGCAGTATTTT	CASRWTSGSTDTQYF
-	few	TRBV4-3	TRBJ2-3	TGCGCCAGCAGCCAGGGGGGAACTCCGAAGGTGGATACGCAGTATTTT	CASSQGGTPKVDTQYF
-	-	TRBV6-5	TRBJ1-4	TGTGCCAGCAGTAACAGGATCCCCACTGCAACTAATGAAAAACTGTTTTTT	CASSNRIPTATNEKLFF
-	few	TRBV12-3/TRBV12-4	TRBJ2-1	TGTGCCAGCAGGGCCGGGCGTGTCAATGAGCAGTTCTTC	CASRAGRVNEQFF
TRBD2	few	TRBV9	TRBJ2-2	TGTGCCAGCAGCTTAGCGGGGGGCCATCTTGAGGGGGAGCTGTTTTTT	CASSLAGGHLEGELFF
TRBD1	few	TRBV4-1	TRBJ2-4	TGCGCCAGCAGCCAAGATGAAGGCTCATGGGGACAGGCCCTCGGCGGTCAGTACTTC	CASSQDEGSWGQALGGQYF
-	-	TRBV7-9	TRBJ1-6	TGTGCCAGCAGCTTACGGGGTGGGCATAATTCACCCCTCCACTTT	CASSLRGGHNSPLHF
-	-	TRBV6-1	TRBJ2-3	TGTGCCAGCAGTGATTCGCCCACAGATACGCAGTATTTT	CASSDSPTDTQYF
-	-	TRBV13	TRBJ2-7	TGTGCCAGCACCGGGACTGACTACGAGCAGTACTTC	CASTGTDYEQYF
TRBD1	-	TRBV28	TRBJ1-5	TGTGCCAGCAGTCAGGGGGCGTTAAGCAATCAGCCCCAGCATTTT	CASSQGALSNQPQHF
TRBD1	-	TRBV3-1	TRBJ1-5	TGTGCCAGCAGCCAAGGATTTGGGACAGGGGATAACAATCAGCCCCAGCATTTT	CASSQGFGTGDNNQPQHF
-	few	TRBV7-9	TRBJ1-6	TGTGCCAGCAGCCACCCGGGGACACCCCTCCACTTT	CASSHPGTPLHF
TRBD1	-	TRBV20-1	TRBJ1-6	TGCAGTGCTGTGACAGGGGGATTGGGTTCACCCCTCCACTTT	CSAVTGGLGSPLHF
-	-	TRBV5-1	TRBJ2-1	TGCGCCAGCAGCCAGACAGTTTATCGCAATGAGCAGTTCTTC	CASSQTVYRNEQFF
TRBD1	few	TRBV5-1	TRBJ1-2	TGCGCCAGCAGCTCGGGACAGGTGAACTATGGCTACACCTTC	CASSSGQVNYGYTF
-	few	TRBV12-3/TRBV12-4	TRBJ2-1	TGTGCCAGCAGTTTAAAAGCGTATACCTACAATGAGCAGTTCTTC	CASSLKAYTYNEQFF
TRBD1	few	TRBV7-3	TRBJ1-1	TGTGCCAGCAGCTTATTGGGACAGGGGAACACTGAAGCTTTCTTT	CASSLLGQGNTEAFF
-	-	TRBV6-6	TRBJ2-2	TGTGCCAGCAGTTACTCGCCGGGGCACACCGGGGAGCTGTTTTTT	CASSYSPGHTGELFF
TRBD1	-	TRBV25-1	TRBJ1-2	TGTGCCAGTGATCCGGGGACAGGGGGCTATGGCTACACCTTC	CASDPGTGGYGYTF
-	few	TRBV24-1	TRBJ2-3	TGTGCCACCAGTGACCGGGCCTACACAGATACGCAGTATTTT	CATSDRAYTDTQYF
TRBD1	many	TRBV29-1	TRBJ1-1	TGCAGCGTTGTACTTCTACAGGGGGCCACTGAAGCTTTCTTT	CSVVLLQGATEAFF
-	-	TRBV7-2	TRBJ2-5	TGTGCCAGCAGCTCCACGGGGGTTAGCCTTCAAGAGACCCAGTACTTC	CASSSTGVSLQETQYF
TRBD2	few	TRBV7-9	TRBJ2-1	TGTGCCAGCAGCGCGGGGGGGCCCCATGAGCAGTTCTTC	CASSAGGPHEQFF
-	few	TRBV3-1	TRBJ1-6	TGTGCCAGCAGCCAGACGGGGGGGGCCAAGTCACCCCTCCACTTT	CASSQTGGAKSPLHF
-	-	TRBV12-3/TRBV12-4	TRBJ2-7	TGTGCCAGCAGTTTAACGGCACCTCATCTCGAGCAGTACTTC	CASSLTAPHLEQYF
-	once	TRBV20-1	TRBJ1-2	TGCAGTGCTTGGACGGACTATGGCTACACCTTC	CSAWTDYGYTF
-	few	TRBV7-9	TRBJ1-1	TGTGCCAGCAGCTTGTGGGGGGAACCAGCTTTCTTT	CASSLWGEPAFF
TRBD1	-	TRBV5-1	TRBJ2-2	TGCGCCAGCAGCAGAGGGACAGGGCTTTACCCCACCGGGGAGCTGTTTTTT	CASSRGTGLYPTGELFF
TRBD2	-	TRBV7-7	TRBJ2-2	TGTGCCAGCAGCTCGGGACTAGCAGGCACCGGGGAGCTGTTTTTT	CASSSGLAGTGELFF
-	many	TRBV11-2	TRBJ2-7	TGTGCCAGCAGCCCCCCGACAAACGAGCAGTACTTC	CASSPPTNEQYF
TRBD2	-	TRBV7-2	TRBJ2-7	TGTGCCAGCAGCCCTGGACTAGGCTACGAGCAGTACTTC	CASSPGLGYEQYF
-	few	TRBV6-2/TRBV6-3	TRBJ2-3	TGTGCCAGCAGTTCAAGGGCCACAACAGATACGCAGTATTTT	CASSSRATTDTQYF